This note documents a single TCR beta chain sequence. What it recognizes is unknown. The PCR made use of 60 Vbeta and 13 Jbeta primers. Only in-frame clones appear in the TCRdb table, and some are missing; sequencing was by immunoSEQ multiplex PCR. The sample includes 120,000 to 150,000 clones, approximately 79% of them seen just once. This entry is derived from a study of cytomegalovirus exposure and HLA in healthy donors. This CDR3 has 13 amino acids. CDR1 and CDR2 from the germline V gene are MDHEN and SYDVKM. V dropped 6 bases and J dropped 3 bases, with 11 bases sitting between them. Study-wide points: Researchers reported in a later analysis that a missense DCLRE1C variant was tied to TCR beta V- and J-gene trimming.

Sequencing was performed on PBMCs. This receptor was obtained from a woman younger than 45 in good health and CMV-seronegative. V is TRBV28 and J is TRBJ1-2, with no clear D. Here the CDR3 reads CASSLTWDYGYTF. CDR3 in DNA: TGTGCCAGCAGCCTGACATGGGACTATGGCTACACCTTC.